The clone carrying this T cell receptor (beta chain) occurred many times. CDR1 and CDR2 (germline): SGHTA, FQGTGA. V dropped 5 bases and J dropped 1 base, with 8 bases sitting between them. This CDR3 contains 13 residues. The source of the sample is a study of Graves' ophthalmopathy and Graves' hyperthyroidism. RNA transcripts were the template, and TCR beta CDR3 regions were amplified from them. An opening RT-PCR round employed HTBI primers and preceded a second-round multiplex PCR. TCRdb reanalysed the multiplex PCR reads using MiXCR and keeps one entry per CDR3 protein. The sample shows over 500,000 distinct CDR3 sequences, about 24% of them seen only once. The term stable hyperthyroidism indicated an absence of ophthalmopathy within 18 months of follow-up. Hyperthyroidism patients, all newly diagnosed, had under 2 months' duration and ages of 18 to 65. Clinical symptoms, serum thyroxine, TRAb, thyroid ultrasound and orbital computed tomography determined diagnosis. PBMCs were isolated from an approximately 10 ml sample of fresh peripheral blood.

This chain links TRBV7-3 with TRBJ1-1; D is unresolved. The receptor was isolated from a woman aged 18-29 years with stable Graves' hyperthyroidism. Some clones in this sample may be carry-over from other donors' samples. The source material was peripheral blood. CDR3 amino acids: CASSATRNTEAFF. CDR3 coding DNA: TGTGCCAGCAGCGCTACAAGGAACACTGAAGCTTTCTTT.